This record looks at one T cell receptor (beta chain) sequence and its context. Its specificity is not known. A 6-nucleotide sample barcode was carried by the UMIs, which template switching added. Each of TCRalpha and TCRbeta cDNA went through two nested PCRs, lasting approximately 16 and 10 cycles. No DNA is given; TCRdb re-called the 5' RACE reads and lists each CDR3 protein once. The sample table includes around 150,000 distinct CDR3 sequences. These data come from a study of monozygotic twins with inflammatory bowel disease. Notes on the study in general: A single strong clonotype or signal linked to IBD was not supported. Discordant twins had repertoire similarity that did not differ from that of concordant twins, possibly from limited power.

This CDR3 is built from 14 residues. Germline assignment: CDR1 SGHNT and CDR2 YENEEA. The source of this sequence is a human donor with ulcerative colitis or Crohn's disease, or a healthy co-twin of an affected twin (not recorded which). The chain employs TRBV11-3 and TRBJ2-1. Sequencing was done on a sample of blood. CDR3 region: CASSLDPSYNEQFF. The whole variable domain, remainder taken from reference TRBV11-3 and TRBJ2-1, is EAGVVQSPRYKIIEKKQPVAFWCNPISGHNTLYWYLQNLGQGPELLIRYENEEAVDDSQLPKDRFSAERLKGVDSTLKIQPAELGDSAVYLCASSLDPSYNEQFFGPGTRLTVL.